The 7 T cell receptor beta chains below were found in one sample sequenced in a study of control samples from healthy donors and cancer patients. The assay was immunoSEQ multiplex PCR, and TCRdb's table has in-frame clones only and misses some. The table includes 60,000 to 80,000 clones, more than 75% detected once. Sequenced input: blood. The receptor source for this set is a woman aged 45-59 years in good health.

The V and J genes are TRBV24-1 and TRBJ2-1; 7 nucleotides line up with TRBD2. The CDR3 has 11 amino acids. J lost 7 bases, V lost 9 bases, and 2 bases had no gene match. The germline V gene encodes CDR1 KGHDR and CDR2 SFDVKD. The CDR3 sequence is CATRGDNEQFF. Here the CDR3 DNA reads TGTGCCACCCGGGGGGATAATGAGCAGTTCTTC.

This clone has just a few counts. CDR3 loop: CASSFKQGPSGASSYNEQFF. The CDR3 DNA reads TGTGCCAGCAGTTTCAAACAGGGCCCTAGCGGAGCCAGCTCCTACAATGAGCAGTTCTTC. The chain links TRBV27 to TRBJ2-1; D might be TRBD2 (7 bases). V was pared by 3 bases and J by 0 bases, with 24 bases between. The CDR3 covers 20 residues. Germline V gene lookup returns CDR1 MNHEY and CDR2 SMNVEV (reference sequence).

The chain has TRBV6-1 and TRBJ1-4, with D unclear. CDR1 is MNHNS and CDR2 is SASEGT in the germline V gene. There are 16 residues in the CDR3. V lost 3 bases and J 8 bases, leaving 19 bases between the germline ends. As DNA, the CDR3 is TGTGCCAGCAGTGAGCCTCAGGTTCTCTCCGACGAAAAACTGTTTTTT. Translation gives CASSEPQVLSDEKLFF.

The chain combines TRBV5-6 with TRBJ2-7; D is unclear. This CDR3 is 14 amino acids long. V lost 4 bases to trimming and J lost 0 bases, with 11 bases between them. Germline loops: CDR1 SGHDT, CDR2 YYEEEE. CDR3 sequence: CASSKHSSSYEQYF. For the CDR3, the DNA is TGTGCCAGCAGCAAACATTCGAGCTCCTACGAGCAGTACTTC.

The chain carries TRBV7-3 and TRBJ1-2; D remains ambiguous. The CDR3 totals 16 residues. V lost 2 bases, J lost 0 bases, and 13 bases lay in between. Germline loops: CDR1 SGHTA, CDR2 FQGTGA. The CDR3 nucleotides are TGTGCCAGCAGCTTAGGTAGCAGCCTTGCTAACTATGGCTACACCTTC. As protein: CASSLGSSLANYGYTF.

The rearrangement links TRBV5-8 to TRBJ1-2; D not certain. V lost 0 bases to trimming and J lost 4 bases, with 16 bases between them. The CDR3 runs 16 residues. Germline V lookup: CDR1 SGHTS, CDR2 YDEGEE. The DNA for the CDR3 is TGTGCCAGCAGCTTGGAGGGAAAGGCTACGGCCTATGGCTACACCTTC. Protein product: CASSLEGKATAYGYTF.

This clone appeared a single time. The rearrangement links TRBV11-3 to TRBJ1-1; no reliable D call. V was cut by 3 bases and J by 4 bases, with 9 bases left in between. The CDR3 runs 13 residues. Germline V gives CDR1 SGHNT, CDR2 YENEEA. The CDR3 sequence is CASSFDPSTEAFF. The CDR3 DNA reads TGTGCCAGCAGCTTTGACCCGAGCACTGAAGCTTTCTTT. The full variable domain, rest sourced from reference TRBV11-3 and TRBJ1-1, is EAGVVQSPRYKIIEKKQPVAFWCNPISGHNTLYWYLQNLGQGPELLIRYENEEAVDDSQLPKDRFSAERLKGVDSTLKIQPAELGDSAVYLCASSFDPSTEAFFGQGTRLTVV.